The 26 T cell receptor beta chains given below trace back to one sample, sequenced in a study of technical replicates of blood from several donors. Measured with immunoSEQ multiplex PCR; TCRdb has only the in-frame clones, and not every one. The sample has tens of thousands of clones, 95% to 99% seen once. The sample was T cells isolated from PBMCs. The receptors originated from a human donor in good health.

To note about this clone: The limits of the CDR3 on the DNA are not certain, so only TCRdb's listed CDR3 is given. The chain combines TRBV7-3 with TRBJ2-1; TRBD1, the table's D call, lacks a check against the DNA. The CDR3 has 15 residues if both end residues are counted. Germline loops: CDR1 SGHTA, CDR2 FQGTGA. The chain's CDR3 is CASSFGPGGSGEQFF.

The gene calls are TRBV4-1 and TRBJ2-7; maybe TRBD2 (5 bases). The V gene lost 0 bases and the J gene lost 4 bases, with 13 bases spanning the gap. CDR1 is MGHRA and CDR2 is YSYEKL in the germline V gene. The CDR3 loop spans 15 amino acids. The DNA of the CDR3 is TGCGCCAGCAGCCAAGATCGCGGAGGACCATACGAGCAGTACTTC. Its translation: CASSQDRGGPYEQYF.

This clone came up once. The CDR3 DNA sequence: TGTGCCAGCAGATCAGTTGGCGGGAGCTTTGGTGAGCAGTTCTTC. Protein product: CASRSVGGSFGEQFF. This sequence joins TRBV6-1 and TRBJ2-1, with 7 positions matching TRBD2. CDR1 and CDR2 from the germline V gene are MNHNS and SASEGT. The CDR3 totals 15 residues. With 6 bases clipped from V and 9 bases from J, the junction kept 14 bases outside the gene matches.

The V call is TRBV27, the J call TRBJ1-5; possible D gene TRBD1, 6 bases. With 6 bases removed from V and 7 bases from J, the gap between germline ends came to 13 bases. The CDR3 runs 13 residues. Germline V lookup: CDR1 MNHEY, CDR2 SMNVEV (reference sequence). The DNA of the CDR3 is TGTGCCAGCAGCAACAGGGAAAGCCAGCCCCAGCATTTT. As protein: CASSNRESQPQHF.

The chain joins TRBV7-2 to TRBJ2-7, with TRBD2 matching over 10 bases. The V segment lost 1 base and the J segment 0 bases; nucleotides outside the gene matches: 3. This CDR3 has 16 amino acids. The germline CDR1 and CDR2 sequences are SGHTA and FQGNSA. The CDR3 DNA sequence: TGTGCCAGCAGCTTAGGTAGCGGGGGGAGCTCCTACGAGCAGTACTTC. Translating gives CASSLGSGGSSYEQYF.

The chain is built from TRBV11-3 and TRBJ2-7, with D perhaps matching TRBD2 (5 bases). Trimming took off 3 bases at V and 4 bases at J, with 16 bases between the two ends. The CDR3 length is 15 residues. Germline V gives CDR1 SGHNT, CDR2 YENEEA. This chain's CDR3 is CASSFSAEGPYEQYF. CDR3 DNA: TGTGCCAGCAGCTTTTCGGCAGAGGGCCCATACGAGCAGTACTTC.

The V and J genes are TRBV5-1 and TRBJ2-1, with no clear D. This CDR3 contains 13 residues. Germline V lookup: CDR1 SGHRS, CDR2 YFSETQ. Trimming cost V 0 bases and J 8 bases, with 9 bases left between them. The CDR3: CASSLALSDEQFF. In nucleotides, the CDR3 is TGCGCCAGCAGCTTGGCCCTGAGCGATGAGCAGTTCTTC.

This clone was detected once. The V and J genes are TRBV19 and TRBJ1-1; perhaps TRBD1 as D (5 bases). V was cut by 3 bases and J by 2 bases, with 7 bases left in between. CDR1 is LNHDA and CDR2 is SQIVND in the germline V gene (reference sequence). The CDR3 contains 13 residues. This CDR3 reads CASSIRTNTEAFF. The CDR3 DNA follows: TGTGCCAGTAGTATTAGGACAAACACTGAAGCTTTCTTT.

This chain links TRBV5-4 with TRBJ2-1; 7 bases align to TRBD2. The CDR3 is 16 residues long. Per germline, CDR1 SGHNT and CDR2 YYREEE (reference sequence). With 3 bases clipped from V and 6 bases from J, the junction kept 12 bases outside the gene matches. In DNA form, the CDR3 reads TGTGCCAGCAGCTCAAGTGCGGGGAGGGCCGTCAATGAGCAGTTCTTC. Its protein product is CASSSSAGRAVNEQFF.

CDR3 amino acids: CASSHDRVEQYF. CDR3 sequence (DNA): TGTGCCAGCTCCCACGACAGGGTCGAGCAGTACTTC. J is TRBJ2-7 and V is TRBV18; 7 bases are a match to TRBD1. Germline V CDR1 and CDR2: KGHSH, LQKENI. This CDR3 has 12 amino acids. V shed 6 bases, J shed 6 bases, and the junction held 5 bases outside the gene matches.

This CDR3 reads CATSMTLSGEQYF. In DNA form, the CDR3 reads TGTGCCACCAGCATGACACTTTCGGGGGAGCAGTACTTC. The gene calls are TRBV15 and TRBJ2-7; D might be TRBD2 (5 bases). The germline V gene has CDR1 LNHNV and CDR2 YYDKDF (reference sequence). The CDR3 has 13 amino acids. With 4 bases removed from V and 7 bases from J, the gap between germline ends came to 14 bases.

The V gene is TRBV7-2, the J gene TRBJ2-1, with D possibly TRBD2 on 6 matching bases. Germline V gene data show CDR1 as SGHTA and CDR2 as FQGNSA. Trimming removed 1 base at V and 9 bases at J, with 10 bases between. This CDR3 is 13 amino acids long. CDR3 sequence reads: CASSLGGIPEQFF. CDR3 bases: TGTGCCAGCAGCTTAGGCGGGATTCCTGAGCAGTTCTTC.

The CDR3 DNA follows: TGTGCCAGCCTGGGGTCCCCGGCAGGGGGGTTATATGGCTACACCTTC. The encoded protein is CASLGSPAGGLYGYTF. This chain links TRBV25-1 with TRBJ1-2; TRBD1 agrees at 7 bases. CDR1 is MGHDK, CDR2 SYGVNS, per germline. V shed 8 bases, J shed 5 bases, and the junction held 17 bases outside the gene matches. The CDR3 consists of 16 residues.

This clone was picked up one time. The CDR3 DNA reads TGTGCCAGCAGTTTATCCGGGTTAGCAGCCGCCGGGGAGCTGTTTTTT. Translated: CASSLSGLAAAGELFF. The chain couples TRBV27 to TRBJ2-2; no definite D call. Trimming shortened V by 0 bases and J by 6 bases, and 14 bases separated the two germline ends. Per the germline V gene, CDR1 is MNHEY and CDR2 is SMNVEV (reference sequence). The CDR3 extends over 16 amino acids.

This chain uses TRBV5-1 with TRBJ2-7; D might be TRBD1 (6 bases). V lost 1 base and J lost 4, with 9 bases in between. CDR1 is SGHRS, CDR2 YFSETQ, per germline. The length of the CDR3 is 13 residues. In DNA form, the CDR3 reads TGCGCCAGCAGCTTGATGGGGGCTTACGAGCAGTACTTC. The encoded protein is CASSLMGAYEQYF.

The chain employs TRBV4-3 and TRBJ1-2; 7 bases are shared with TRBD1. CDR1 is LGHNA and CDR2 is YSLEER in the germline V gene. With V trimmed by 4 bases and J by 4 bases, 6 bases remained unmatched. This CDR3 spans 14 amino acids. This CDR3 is CASSPRQGIYGYTF. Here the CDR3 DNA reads TGCGCCAGCAGCCCCCGACAGGGAATCTATGGCTACACCTTC.

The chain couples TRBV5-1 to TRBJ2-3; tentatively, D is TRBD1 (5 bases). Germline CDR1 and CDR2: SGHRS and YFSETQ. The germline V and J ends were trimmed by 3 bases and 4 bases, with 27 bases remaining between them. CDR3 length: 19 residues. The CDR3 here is CASSSTVGVPLELPDTQYF. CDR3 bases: TGCGCCAGCAGCTCGACAGTCGGAGTTCCCTTAGAACTTCCAGATACGCAGTATTTT.

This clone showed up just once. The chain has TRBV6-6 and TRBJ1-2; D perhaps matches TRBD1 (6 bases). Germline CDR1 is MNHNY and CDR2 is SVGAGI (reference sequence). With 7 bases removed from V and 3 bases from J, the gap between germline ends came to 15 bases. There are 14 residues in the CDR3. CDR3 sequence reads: CASTFEGGHYGYTF. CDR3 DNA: TGTGCCAGCACCTTTGAAGGGGGACACTATGGCTACACCTTC.

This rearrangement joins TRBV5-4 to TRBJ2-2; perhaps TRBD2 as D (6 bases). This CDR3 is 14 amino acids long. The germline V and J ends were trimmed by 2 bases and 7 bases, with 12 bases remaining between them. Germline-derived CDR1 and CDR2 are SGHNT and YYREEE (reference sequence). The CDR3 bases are TGTGCCAGCAGCTTCTTTGCGGGAAGCGGGGAGCTGTTTTTT. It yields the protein CASSFFAGSGELFF.

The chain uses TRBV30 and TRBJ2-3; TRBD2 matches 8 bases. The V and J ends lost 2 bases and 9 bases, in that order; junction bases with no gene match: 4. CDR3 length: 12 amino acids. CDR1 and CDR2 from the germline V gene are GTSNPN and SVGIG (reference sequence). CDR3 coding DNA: TGTGCCTGGAGTCCCGGGGGGGAAACGCAGTATTTT. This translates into CAWSPGGETQYF.

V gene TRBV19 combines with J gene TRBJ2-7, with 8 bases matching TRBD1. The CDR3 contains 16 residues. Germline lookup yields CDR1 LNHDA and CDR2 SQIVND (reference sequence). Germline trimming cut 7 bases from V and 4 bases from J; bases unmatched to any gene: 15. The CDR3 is CASTRKPGTGQYEQYF. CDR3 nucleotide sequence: TGTGCCAGTACTAGAAAGCCCGGGACAGGACAATACGAGCAGTACTTC. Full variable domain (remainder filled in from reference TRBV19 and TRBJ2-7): DGGITQSPKYLFRKEGQNVTLSCEQNLNHDAMYWYRQDPGQGLRLIYYSQIVNDFQKGDIAEGYSVSREKKESFPLTVTSAQKNPTAFYLCASTRKPGTGQYEQYFGPGTRLTVT.

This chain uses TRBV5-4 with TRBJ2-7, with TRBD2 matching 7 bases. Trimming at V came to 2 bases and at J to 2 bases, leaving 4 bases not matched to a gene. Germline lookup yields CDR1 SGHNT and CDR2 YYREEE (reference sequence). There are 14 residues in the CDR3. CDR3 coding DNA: TGTGCCAGCAGCTTCCAGCGGGGAGCCTACGAGCAGTACTTC. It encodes CASSFQRGAYEQYF.

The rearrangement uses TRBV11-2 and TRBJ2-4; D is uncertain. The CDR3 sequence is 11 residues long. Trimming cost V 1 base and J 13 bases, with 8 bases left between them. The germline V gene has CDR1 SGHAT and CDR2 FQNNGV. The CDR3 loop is CASSLGTLQYF. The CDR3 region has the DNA TGTGCCAGCAGCTTAGGTACATTACAGTACTTC.

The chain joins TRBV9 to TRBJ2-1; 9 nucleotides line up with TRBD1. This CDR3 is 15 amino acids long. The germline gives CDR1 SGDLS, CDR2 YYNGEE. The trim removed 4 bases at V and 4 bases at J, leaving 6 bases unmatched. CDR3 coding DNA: TGTGCCAGCAGCACCCCGGGACAGGGTTACAATGAGCAGTTCTTC. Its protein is CASSTPGQGYNEQFF.

CDR3 sequence: CASKEEISNQPQHF. The DNA of the CDR3 is TGTGCCAGCAAAGAGGAGATAAGCAATCAGCCCCAGCATTTT. This chain connects TRBV28 to TRBJ1-5; D unresolved. The germline V and J ends were trimmed by 7 bases and 1 base, with 11 bases remaining between them. The germline V gene has CDR1 MDHEN and CDR2 SYDVKM. The CDR3 contains 14 residues.

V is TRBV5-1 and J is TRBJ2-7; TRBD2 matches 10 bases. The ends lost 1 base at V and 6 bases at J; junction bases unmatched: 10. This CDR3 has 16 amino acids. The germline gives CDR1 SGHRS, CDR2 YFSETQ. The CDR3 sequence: CASSLRTSGDVGEQYF. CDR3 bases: TGCGCCAGCAGCTTGCGGACTAGCGGTGATGTGGGCGAGCAGTACTTC.